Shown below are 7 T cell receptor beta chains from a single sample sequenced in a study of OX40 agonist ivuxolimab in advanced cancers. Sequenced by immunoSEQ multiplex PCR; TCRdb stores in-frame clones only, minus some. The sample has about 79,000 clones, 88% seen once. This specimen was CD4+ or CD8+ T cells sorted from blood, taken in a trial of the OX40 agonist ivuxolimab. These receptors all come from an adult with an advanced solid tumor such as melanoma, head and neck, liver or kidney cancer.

CDR3 in DNA: TGTGCCAGCTCACCTGCAGGGGATGAGCAGTTCTTC. Its protein is CASSPAGDEQFF. This chain joins TRBV18 and TRBJ2-1, with a possible D match to TRBD1 (6 bases). The ends were cut back, 3 bases at V and 8 bases at J, with 8 bases in the middle. Germline lookup yields CDR1 KGHSH and CDR2 LQKENI. This CDR3 has 12 residues.

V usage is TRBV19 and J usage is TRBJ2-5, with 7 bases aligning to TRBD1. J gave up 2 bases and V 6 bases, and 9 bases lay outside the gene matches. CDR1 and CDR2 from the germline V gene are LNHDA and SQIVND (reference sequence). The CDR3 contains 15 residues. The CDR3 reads CASRGRRDSQETQYF. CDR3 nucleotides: TGTGCCAGTAGAGGGCGCCGGGACAGTCAAGAGACCCAGTACTTC.

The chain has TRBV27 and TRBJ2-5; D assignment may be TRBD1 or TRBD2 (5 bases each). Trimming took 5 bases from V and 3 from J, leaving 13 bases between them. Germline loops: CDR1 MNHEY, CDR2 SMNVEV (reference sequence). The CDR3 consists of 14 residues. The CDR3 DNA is TGTGCCAGCAGTCTCCGGGACCCCGAAGAGACCCAGTACTTC. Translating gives CASSLRDPEETQYF.

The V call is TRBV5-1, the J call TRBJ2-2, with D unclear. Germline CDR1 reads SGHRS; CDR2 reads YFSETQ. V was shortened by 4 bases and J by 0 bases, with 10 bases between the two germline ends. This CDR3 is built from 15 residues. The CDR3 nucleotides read TGCGCCAGCAGCCCTGACACGCCGAACACCGGGGAGCTGTTTTTT. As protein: CASSPDTPNTGELFF.

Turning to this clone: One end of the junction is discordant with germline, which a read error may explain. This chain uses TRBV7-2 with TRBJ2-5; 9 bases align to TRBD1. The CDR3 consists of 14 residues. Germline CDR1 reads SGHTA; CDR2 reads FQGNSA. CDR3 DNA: TGTGCCGGCAGTTTACAGGGGGCGGGCGAGACCCAGTACTTC. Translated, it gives CAGSLQGAGETQYF.

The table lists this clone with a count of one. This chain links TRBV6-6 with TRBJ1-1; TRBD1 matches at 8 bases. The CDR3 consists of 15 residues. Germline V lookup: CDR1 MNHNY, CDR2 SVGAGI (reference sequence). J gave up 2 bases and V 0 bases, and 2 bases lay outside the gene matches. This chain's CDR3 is CASSYSGQGNTEAFF. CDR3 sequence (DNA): TGTGCCAGCAGTTACTCCGGACAGGGCAACACTGAAGCTTTCTTT.

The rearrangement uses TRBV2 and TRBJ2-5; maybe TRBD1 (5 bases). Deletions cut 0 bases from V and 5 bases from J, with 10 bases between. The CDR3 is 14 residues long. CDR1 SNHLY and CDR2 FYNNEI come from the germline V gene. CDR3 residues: CASSEASGRETQYF. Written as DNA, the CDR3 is TGTGCCAGCAGTGAAGCTTCAGGGCGCGAGACCCAGTACTTC.